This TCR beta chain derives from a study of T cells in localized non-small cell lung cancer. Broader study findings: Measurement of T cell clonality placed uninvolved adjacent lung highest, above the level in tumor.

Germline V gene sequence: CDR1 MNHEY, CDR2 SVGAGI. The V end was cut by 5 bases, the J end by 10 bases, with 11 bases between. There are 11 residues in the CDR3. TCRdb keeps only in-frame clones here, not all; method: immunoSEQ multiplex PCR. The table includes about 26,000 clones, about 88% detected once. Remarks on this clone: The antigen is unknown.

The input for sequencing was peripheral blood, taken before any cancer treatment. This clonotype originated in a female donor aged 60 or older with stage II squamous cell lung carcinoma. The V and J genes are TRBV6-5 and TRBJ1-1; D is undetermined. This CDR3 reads CASSEIRVAFF. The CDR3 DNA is TGTGCCAGCAGTGAAATTAGGGTAGCTTTCTTT.